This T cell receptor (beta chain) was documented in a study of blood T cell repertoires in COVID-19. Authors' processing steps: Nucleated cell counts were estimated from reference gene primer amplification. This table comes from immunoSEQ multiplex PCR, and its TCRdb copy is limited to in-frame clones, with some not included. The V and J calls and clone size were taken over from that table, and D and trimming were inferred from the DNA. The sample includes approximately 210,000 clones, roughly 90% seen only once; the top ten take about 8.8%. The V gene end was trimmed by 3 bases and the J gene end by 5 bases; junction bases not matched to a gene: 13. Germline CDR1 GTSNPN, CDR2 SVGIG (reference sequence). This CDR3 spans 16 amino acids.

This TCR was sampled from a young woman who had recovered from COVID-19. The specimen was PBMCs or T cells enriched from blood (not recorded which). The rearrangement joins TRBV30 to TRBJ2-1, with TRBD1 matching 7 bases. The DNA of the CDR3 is TGTGCCTGGAGCGAAATGACAGGGATGTTGGACAATGAGCAGTTCTTC. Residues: CAWSEMTGMLDNEQFF.